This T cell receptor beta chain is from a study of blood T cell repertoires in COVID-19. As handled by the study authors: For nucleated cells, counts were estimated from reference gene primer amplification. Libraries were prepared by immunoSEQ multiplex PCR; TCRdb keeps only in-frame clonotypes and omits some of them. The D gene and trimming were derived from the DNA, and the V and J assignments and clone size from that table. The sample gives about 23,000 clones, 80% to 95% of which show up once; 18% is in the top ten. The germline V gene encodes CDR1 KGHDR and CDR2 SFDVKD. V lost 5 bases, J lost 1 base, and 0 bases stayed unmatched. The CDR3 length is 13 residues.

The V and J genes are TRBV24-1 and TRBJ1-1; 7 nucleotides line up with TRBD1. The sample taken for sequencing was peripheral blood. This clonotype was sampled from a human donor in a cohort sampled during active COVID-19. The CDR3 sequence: CATSGQGNTEAFF. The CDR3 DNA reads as TGTGCCACCAGTGGACAGGGGAACACTGAAGCTTTCTTT.